The 21 T cell receptor beta chains below come from one sample, sequenced in a study of T cell changes during pregnancy in multiple sclerosis. The protocol was immunoSEQ multiplex PCR, while the TCRdb copy is restricted to in-frame clones and leaves out a portion. The sample shows about 48,000 clones, about nine tenths of them seen only once. The specimen comprised CD4+ T cells from peripheral blood mononuclear cells, sampled in the third trimester of pregnancy. The receptors here all came from a female donor with multiple sclerosis, enrolled in a pregnancy study.

The V gene is TRBV27, the J gene TRBJ1-1; D remains ambiguous. The CDR3 sequence is 14 residues long. The ends were cut back, 1 base at V and 1 base at J, with 7 bases in the middle. Germline V gene sequence: CDR1 MNHEY, CDR2 SMNVEV (reference sequence). The DNA for the CDR3 is TGTGCCAGCAGTTTATACCGAGGGAACACTGAAGCTTTCTTT. Its translation is CASSLYRGNTEAFF.

The J gene is TRBJ1-2, the V gene TRBV5-8; D might be TRBD1 (6 bases). CDR3 length: 14 amino acids. The germline V gene has CDR1 SGHTS and CDR2 YDEGEE. V was pared by 5 bases and J by 4 bases, with 15 bases between. The DNA of the CDR3 is TGTGCCAGCAGTTTTAGAGGACAGACCTATGGCTACACCTTC. This sequence encodes CASSFRGQTYGYTF. Full variable domain (outside the CDR3, taken from reference TRBV5-8 and TRBJ1-2): EAGVTQSPTHLIKTRGQQATLRCSPISGHTSVYWYQQALGLGLQFLLWYDEGEERNRGNFPPRFSGRQFPNYSSELNVNALELEDSALYLCASSFRGQTYGYTFGSGTRLTVV.

The chain has TRBV5-8 and TRBJ2-1, with 9 bases aligning to TRBD1. CDR3 size: 13 residues. The J segment lost 8 bases and the V segment lost 4 bases, leaving 4 bases of the junction unmatched. Per the germline V gene, CDR1 is SGHTS and CDR2 is YDEGEE. The CDR3: CASSRDRVDEQFF. The CDR3 coding sequence is TGTGCCAGCAGCAGGGACAGGGTTGATGAGCAGTTCTTC.

Turning to this clone: At one boundary the junction diverges from the germline segment, which might be a read error. This chain connects TRBV5-1 to TRBJ1-6; TRBD1 agrees at 7 bases. CDR1 and CDR2 (germline): SGHRS, YFSETQ. The CDR3 is 16 residues long. The CDR3: CASSNPSGTVFSPLYF. Written as DNA, the CDR3 is TGCGCCAGCAGCAACCCTTCCGGGACAGTTTTCTCACCCCTCTACTTT.

The genes are TRBV2 and TRBJ1-5, with D possibly being TRBD1 (6 bases). V was pared by 8 bases and J by 3 bases, with 11 bases between. The CDR3 extends over 13 amino acids. Germline V gene lookup returns CDR1 SNHLY and CDR2 FYNNEI. CDR3 sequence reads: CASQTGNNQPQHF. The CDR3 region has the DNA TGTGCCAGCCAAACAGGGAACAATCAGCCCCAGCATTTT.

To note about this clone: The sample holds other DNA sequences that translate to the same CDR3. This chain connects TRBV11-3 to TRBJ2-7; 11 bases map to TRBD1. CDR1 SGHNT and CDR2 YENEEA come from the germline V gene. V was clipped by 5 bases and J by 5 bases; unmatched bases: 8. The CDR3 spans 15 residues. The DNA of the CDR3 is TGTGCCAGCAGCGCCCCCGGGACAGGGGGGCACGAGCAGTACTTC. It translates to CASSAPGTGGHEQYF.

The genes are TRBV15 and TRBJ2-7, with 9 bases aligning to TRBD1. CDR1 is LNHNV and CDR2 is YYDKDF in the germline V gene (reference sequence). The ends lost 0 bases at V and 1 base at J; junction bases unmatched: 1. The CDR3 totals 15 residues. The CDR3 protein is CATSRETGGSYEQYF. The CDR3, as DNA: TGTGCCACCAGCAGAGAGACAGGGGGATCCTACGAGCAGTACTTC.

The chain is built from TRBV5-4 and TRBJ1-1; maybe TRBD1 (6 bases). V was cut by 1 base and J by 0 bases, with 19 bases left in between. The CDR3 extends over 18 amino acids. Looked up from germline, CDR1 is SGHNT and CDR2 is YYREEE (reference sequence). In DNA form, the CDR3 reads TGTGCCAGCAGCTTGTTTGGTACAGGGCTAAGTGTGAACACTGAAGCTTTCTTT. This gives the protein CASSLFGTGLSVNTEAFF. The full variable domain, completed using reference TRBV5-4 and TRBJ1-1, is ETGVTQSPTHLIKTRGQQVTLRCSSQSGHNTVSWYQQALGQGPQFIFQYYREEENGRGNFPPRFSGLQFPNYSSELNVNALELDDSALYLCASSLFGTGLSVNTEAFFGQGTRLTVV.

The J gene is TRBJ2-2, the V gene TRBV5-1, with a tentative D call TRBD2 (5 bases). V was pared by 3 bases and J by 4 bases, with 22 bases between. CDR3 length: 18 residues. From germline, CDR1 is SGHRS and CDR2 YFSETQ. The CDR3 DNA follows: TGCGCCAGCAGCTGGGGATCTTTAGCGTCCTTTGGCACCGGGGAGCTGTTTTTT. As protein: CASSWGSLASFGTGELFF. The full variable domain, with the rest looked up from reference TRBV5-1 and TRBJ2-2, is KAGVTQTPRYLIKTRGQQVTLSCSPISGHRSVSWYQQTPGQGLQFLFEYFSETQRNKGNFPGRFSGRQFSNSRSEMNVSTLELGDSALYLCASSWGSLASFGTGELFFGEGSRLTVL.

This clone was counted a few times. The chain employs TRBV7-6 and TRBJ2-1, with TRBD2 matching over 7 bases. The germline V gene encodes CDR1 SGHVS and CDR2 FNYEAQ. This CDR3 region has 15 residues. The V gene end was trimmed by 5 bases and the J gene end by 9 bases; junction bases not matched to a gene: 13. CDR3 loop: CASSRTDAGVGEQFF. CDR3 DNA: TGTGCCAGCAGCCGCACAGATGCGGGGGTTGGTGAGCAGTTCTTC.

DNA of the CDR3: TGCAGCGCTCGAATCAGCCTTAGCGGGGGGGAAGGTACGCAGTATTTT. It yields the protein CSARISLSGGEGTQYF. The chain recombines TRBV29-1 with TRBJ2-3, with 11 bases aligning to TRBD2. Germline V gene data show CDR1 as SQVTM and CDR2 as ANQGSEA. CDR3 length equals 16 residues. Trimming cost V 7 bases and J 8 bases; bases outside gene matches: 17.

The count of this clone is one. The chain carries TRBV5-1 and TRBJ2-1; 7 bases line up with TRBD1. The length of the CDR3 is 15 residues. The J segment lost 2 bases and the V segment lost 0 bases, leaving 2 bases of the junction unmatched. Germline V CDR1 and CDR2: SGHRS, YFSETQ. CDR3 DNA sequence: TGCGCCAGCAGCTTGGTGGGACAGACCTACAATGAGCAGTTCTTC. This codes for CASSLVGQTYNEQFF.

The rearrangement joins TRBV14 to TRBJ1-2; D gene uncertain. The germline V and J ends were trimmed by 0 bases and 5 bases, with 7 bases remaining between them. The V gene's germline CDR1 is SGHDN and CDR2 FVKESK. This CDR3 region has 13 residues. The CDR3 reads CASSQERQYGYTF. The CDR3 DNA is TGTGCCAGCAGCCAAGAACGTCAGTATGGCTACACCTTC.

The rearrangement uses TRBV6-5 and TRBJ2-7; 9 bases align to TRBD1. Germline lookup yields CDR1 MNHEY and CDR2 SVGAGI. CDR3 size: 14 residues. V lost 6 bases and J lost 2; bases outside the gene matches: 5. Written as DNA, the CDR3 is TGTGCCAGCAGGCCTACAGGGGGCGCCTACGAGCAGTACTTC. Translated: CASRPTGGAYEQYF.

The V gene is TRBV4-2, the J gene TRBJ1-6; D is possibly TRBD1 (5 bases). V gave up 0 bases and J gave up 8 bases, with 8 bases separating them. The CDR3 totals 14 residues. Germline CDR1 LGHNA, CDR2 YNFKEQ. The CDR3 loop is CASSQEGEDSPLHF. As DNA, the CDR3 is TGTGCCAGCAGCCAAGAAGGGGAGGATTCACCCCTCCACTTT.

This chain links TRBV2 with TRBJ1-2; 8 bases line up with TRBD1. This CDR3 region has 14 residues. The V gene end was trimmed by 4 bases and the J gene end by 5 bases; junction bases not matched to a gene: 6. CDR1 and CDR2 from the germline V gene are SNHLY and FYNNEI. CDR3 in amino acids: CASSVDRGEYGYTF. CDR3 nucleotide sequence: TGTGCCAGCAGTGTCGACAGGGGTGAATATGGCTACACCTTC. The whole variable domain, filled in from reference TRBV2 and TRBJ1-2, reads EPEVTQTPSHQVTQMGQEVILRCVPISNHLYFYWYRQILGQKVEFLVSFYNNEISEKSEIFDDQFSVERPDGSNFTLKIRSTKLEDSAMYFCASSVDRGEYGYTFGSGTRLTVV.

This chain connects TRBV27 to TRBJ2-3; 8 nucleotides align to TRBD2. Trimming removed 0 bases from V and 1 base from J; junction bases left unmatched: 3. Germline CDR1 and CDR2: MNHEY and SMNVEV (reference sequence). The CDR3 totals 16 residues. CDR3 nucleotides: TGTGCCAGCAGTTTATCAAATAGCGGGGGCACAGATACGCAGTATTTT. As protein: CASSLSNSGGTDTQYF.

CDR3 in amino acids: CASGLRGGGTDTQYF. The CDR3 coding sequence is TGTGCTAGTGGTTTGCGCGGGGGAGGGACAGATACGCAGTATTTT. This chain connects TRBV12-5 to TRBJ2-3; TRBD2 matches at 7 bases. The V gene's germline CDR1 is LGHNT and CDR2 FRNRAP. Trimming at V came to 2 bases and at J to 3 bases, leaving 5 bases not matched to a gene. The CDR3 has 15 residues.

The V and J genes are TRBV11-2 and TRBJ2-7; D is possibly TRBD1 (6 bases). CDR1 is SGHAT and CDR2 is FQNNGV in the germline V gene. Trimming took off 1 base at V and 7 bases at J, with 17 bases between the two ends. This CDR3 has 15 amino acids. Written as DNA, the CDR3 is TGTGCCAGCAGCTTAGTGCAGGGGACCGGCCAGGAGCAGTACTTC. It translates to CASSLVQGTGQEQYF.

The V gene is TRBV27, the J gene TRBJ2-6; D perhaps matches TRBD2 (5 bases). The V end lost 2 bases, the J end lost 2 bases, and 7 bases lay between the germline ends. The CDR3 consists of 15 residues. Germline-derived CDR1 and CDR2 are MNHEY and SMNVEV (reference sequence). The CDR3 reads CASSLLAAGANVLTF. The DNA for the CDR3 is TGTGCCAGCAGTTTACTAGCCGCTGGGGCCAACGTCCTGACTTTC.

This sequence joins TRBV5-3 and TRBJ2-7; TRBD2 agrees at 10 bases. TRBV5-3 is reported as an ORF; its role is uncertain. The J segment lost 2 bases and the V segment lost 1 base, leaving 15 bases of the junction unmatched. The CDR3 spans 19 residues. CDR3 residues: CARSLSGTGRAGGPYEQYF. The CDR3 region has the DNA TGTGCCAGAAGCTTGTCCGGGACAGGTAGAGCGGGGGGGCCCTACGAGCAGTACTTC.